This section outlines one TCR beta chain sequence together with its context. Its target antigen remains unknown. The record has no base qualities; no much larger clone is one base away. V loses 5 bases of germline sequence and J loses 0 bases, and the interval between the two ends is 10 bases. From the germline V gene, CDR1 is MDHEN and CDR2 is SYDVKM. CDR3 length: 14 amino acids, cysteine to phenylalanine. Here the CDR3 DNA is all that survives: 42 bases in frame from base 1. This entry is derived from a study of blood T cell repertoires in COVID-19 (TCRdb year 2020). Study-wide context: Samples covering the acute and convalescent phases of COVID-19 were provided by collaborators in the United States, Italy and Spain. The prospective study material was composed of cDNA or gDNA derived from T cells, B-cell-depleted T cells, or PBMCs. Subjects who had been exposed to COVID-19, were actively infected with it, or had recovered from it provided the deeply sampled blood TCRbeta repertoires that made up the dataset. A freely available public database, intended as a resource for researchers studying the immune response to SARS-CoV-2, is where the repertoires were released. Samples came from the ongoing ImmuneRACE study (first 160 participants) plus 1,254 subjects from 6 global collaborators. Nearly every sample came with metadata listing a de-identified subject ID, COVID-19 status, age in years and sex. HLA class I and class II types, where available, came from metadata supplied by the sample provider rather than from assay-based typing. Study-level results and caveats: The quantity of clinical and demographic metadata differed by source and by participant and was supplied without curation.

Whole blood was collected in K2EDTA tubes by collaborating institutions according to the institutions' own protocols. For TCRbeta analysis, collaborators shipped samples as frozen whole blood, isolated PBMCs, or DNA extracted from either of those sample types. TCRbeta CDR3 regions were amplified from genomic DNA using the immunoSEQ Assay, a bias-controlled multiplex PCR. The paper's processing steps were these. Nucleated cell counts per sample were estimated from amplification of reference gene primers within the assay. To quantify the absolute abundance of each unique TCRbeta CDR3 rearrangement, sequence reads were collapsed and filtered. For each sample, productive Simpson clonality was calculated as the square root of Simpson's diversity index across productive rearrangements. TCRdb took over this immuneACCESS table, retaining in-frame rearrangements with V and J assigned. Such tables are incomplete; in checked studies, under half of the missing clones stem from an unresolved V gene, and the remainder is unexplained. The D gene and trimming were derived from the DNA, and the V and J assignments and clone size from that table. The sample yields about 73,000 clones; 84% were counted once. The leading ten clones occupy around 27% of the sample.

The source of this sequence is a human donor in a cohort sampled during active COVID-19. This chain is built from TRBV28 and TRBJ2-5, with no D gene named confidently. Sequencing was carried out using peripheral blood. The bases read TGTGCCAGCAGTGGTCCTAGGTACCAAGAGACCCAGTACTTC. This encodes CASSGPRYQETQYF. Extended through the reference TRBV28 and TRBJ2-5 proteins, this CDR3 yields the full variable domain: DVKVTQSSRYLVKRTGEKVFLECVQDMDHENMFWYRQDPGLGLRLIYFSYDVKMKEKGDIPEGYSVSREKKERFSLILESASTNQTSMYLCASSGPRYQETQYFGPGTRLLVL.